This TCR beta chain was obtained from a study of cytomegalovirus exposure and HLA in healthy donors listed by TCRdb under 2017. Regarding the research as a whole: According to an earlier analysis of a few hundred of the donors, roughly 180 million T cells yielded 117 million unique TCR beta sequences and around 280 Gb of sequence data. Roughly 300 gigabases of sequencing data and around 88 million unique TCR sequences made up an early release that covered 500 to 700 HLA-typed donors. The genetic ancestry cluster associated with self-reported Caucasian donors included around four fifths of the 398 genotyped donors. The study was designed to test whether signatures of past pathogen exposure could be identified by cataloging public T cell receptors. The study used immunosequencing to profile the T cell repertoires of several hundred subjects and linked those repertoires to cytomegalovirus serostatus. Along with the approximately 600-subject first cohort, a separate validation cohort of over a hundred different subjects was used. To predict cytomegalovirus infection status, the study brought together high-throughput TCR immunosequencing, statistical association of individual TCRs with disease status, and machine learning. In a later analysis, previously published TCR beta repertoires from 550 to 750 donors were re-analyzed and high-resolution HLA genotyping was added so that TCR occurrence patterns could be studied. The later analysis used no new phenotypic data to find candidate immune exposures, relying instead on TCR beta sequences and their occurrence across donors. An earlier analysis of around 540 of the donors applied high-throughput TCR beta sequencing to assess whether each TCR beta V gene segment acted as functional or pseudogenic. Donor age, sex, ethnicity and CMV serostatus were compiled alongside the repertoire data. A later genetic analysis took genome-wide SNP genotypes for about 55% of the roughly 700 donors and used that subset as a discovery cohort. All discovery cohort repertoires had been generated using a single sequencing platform. HLA typing covered class I and class II loci at four-digit resolution. The number of donors typed differed by locus, with roughly 620-630 for A, B, C, DRB1 and DQB1, more than 500 for DQA1, over 600 for DPA1, and about 450 for DPB1. A few DR-DQ haplotypes were handled as single units for association and clustering because linkage in the cohort was strong. Among a few hundred genotyped donors of the cohort, an average of 235,054 unique TCR beta nucleotide sequences were sequenced per donor, around 20% of them non-productive. The full study reports these points: The presence/absence analyses assumed that sequencing depth was roughly uniform across donors, and that assumption may not be true. A later analysis found that TCR association rates varied across HLA loci, with DRB1 alleles showing the most associated TCRs and HLA-C alleles the fewest. An association between a missense DCLRE1C variant and V-gene and J-gene trimming of TCR beta chains was found in a later genetic analysis and replicated in an independent cohort. Because HLA typing was missing for some donors at each locus, association tests included only the typed subset. A cluster of highly shared sequence variants was judged likely to be a technical artifact of the sequencing pipeline. According to a later analysis, parvovirus B19, influenza, CMV and Epstein-Barr virus appeared linked to several top co-occurrence clusters. In both the original and validation cohorts, the classifier was reported to diagnose cytomegalovirus status with high specificity and sensitivity. The study listed 150 to 200 TCR beta chains as associated with cytomegalovirus. In a later analysis, most CMV-associated TCR beta chains were found to appear HLA-restricted, with HLA associations seemingly driven largely by CMV exposure. In vitro tests confirmed that a few of the cytomegalovirus-associated TCR beta chains recognize cytomegalovirus antigens. An earlier analysis of around 500 of the donors showed that most TCR beta V segments appeared in productive rearrangements either about 87% or about 30% of the time, which broadly matched IMGT annotations. In a later analysis, HLA-associated TCR beta chains showed more clonal expansion and lower generation probabilities than non-associated chains that were equally common. The authors suggested that the approach could potentially be generalized to other disease states and immunological phenotypes. Seventeen rarely observed V segments, including chromosome 9 orphons, were excluded from the earlier analysis of about 610 of the donors because counts were too low. At a false discovery rate of 0.05, a later analysis linked fewer than 20,000 TCR beta sequences to specific HLA alleles. While some public TCRs were present in many individuals, most TCR sequences turned up only very rarely across donors. A further reported finding was that TCR beta sequences accurately predicted the HLA-A and HLA-B alleles for most subjects in the first cohort. Strong co-occurrence of HLA alleles, especially DR and DQ, made assigning TCR associations to individual alleles difficult. Correlated functional status among segregating V segments might be attributable to linkage disequilibrium, but an unknown experimental factor could not be ruled out. CMV serostatus was the only immune exposure information available for the cohort. This cohort had only TCR beta chains sequenced, and the lack of alpha or paired-chain data limited which features could be detected. According to a later genetic analysis, donors in an Asian-associated ancestry cluster had fewer N-insertions in productive TCRs than the approximately 670-donor mean.

The library was generated by the immunoSEQ multiplex PCR assay. The multiplex PCR relied on a mix of 60 forward primers for TCR Vbeta segments and 13 reverse primers for TCR Jbeta segments. The CDR3 region of rearranged TCR beta genes was amplified from genomic DNA by a multiplex PCR assay. The Illumina HiSeq System was used to sequence the amplified TCR beta libraries as 87-base-pair reads. Under the source paper's analysis protocol: A later analysis tallied tens of millions of unique TCR beta chains across the approximately 670 repertoires, and around 10 million of those chains were shared by two or more donors. Raw reads were error-corrected and collapsed into unique sequences with a nearest-neighbor algorithm that merged closely related sequences to remove PCR and sequencing errors. To assign V, D and J gene segments, CDR3 sequences were aligned to IMGT reference sequences. For a sequence to be retained, a match of at least six nucleotides was required to both a V gene segment and a J gene segment. Rearrangements were classified as productive when the CDR3 lacked stop codons and remained in frame with V and J, and all other rearrangements were classified as non-productive. Following IMGT convention, CDR3 was defined as the stretch from the second conserved V-encoded cysteine to the conserved J-encoded phenylalanine. In an earlier analysis of more than 550 of the donors, sequences lacking an unambiguous match to a single V gene segment were excluded. An earlier analysis of 550 to 650 of the donors classified V segments as functional when productive rearrangements were above 56.7% and as segregating when the standard deviation between donors was above 5%. A statistical classification framework was built for diagnosing cytomegalovirus status from the catalog of TCR beta chain sequences. V and J gene assignment, in a later analysis, came from comparing TCR nucleotide sequences with IMGT/GENE-DB human TR gene sequences. The TCRdist pipeline was used in a later analysis to assign CDR3 sequences and most-parsimonious VDJ recombination scenarios. In a later analysis, every TCR beta chain was defined by the combination of its CDR3 amino acid sequence and its V-gene family, and reads without a unique V-gene family were dropped. As a way to deal with suspected cross-contamination and a sequencing artifact, a later analysis dropped approximately 570 nucleotide sequences that were highly shared and had low generation probability. For each public chain, a later analysis derived a clonal expansion index from normalized ranks of inferred template counts within each repertoire. In a later analysis, generation probabilities were computed using a VDJ recombination model fitted to out-of-frame rearrangements, and the results were checked against IGoR. In a later analysis, TCR-TCR, TCR-HLA and TCR-CMV co-occurrence was scored with hypergeometric tests, and a repertoire-size bias correction was applied to TCR pairs. In a later analysis, false discovery rates were estimated by permuting HLA or CMV assignments 20 times. In a later analysis, co-occurring TCRs were grouped using DBSCAN, and TCRdist sequence similarity was added for clustering within HLA-allele-positive subsets. For co-occurrence clustering, repertoires with fewer than 30,000 or more than 120,000 public chains were excluded, along with roughly 5 repertoires with anomalous nucleotide sharing. TCRdb carries this immuneACCESS record with in-frame sequences only. Its versions omit some clonotypes, under half of them owing to an unresolved V gene in the studies checked, with the rest unexplained. For V, J and clone size, that table is used; D and trimming come from the DNA. The sample contains fewer than 150,000 clones, 65% to 85% of them found a single time. The ten largest clones add up to roughly 2.5% of the sample.

The cohort comprised 550 to 700 healthy bone marrow donors. At the time of sampling, every cohort member was nominally healthy, though immune exposures that went unrecorded were likely present. The donor tested CMV seronegative, placing the donor among the 350 to 400 seronegative members of the cohort. A peripheral blood sample was provided by each donor, and peripheral blood mononuclear cells were used for TCR beta sequencing. The Qiagen DNeasy Blood Extraction Kit was used to extract genomic DNA from the blood cell samples. Turning to this clone: The clone's antigen remains unknown. One base away there is no much larger clone; base qualities are not given.

This TCR derives from a woman aged 18-29 years in good health and CMV-seronegative. The sequenced material came from PBMCs.

The DNA sequence is TGTGCCAGTAGTCTCGGACAAAATAGCAATCAGCCCCAGCATTTT. This gives the protein CASSLGQNSNQPQHF. Here the chain combines TRBV19 and TRBJ1-5; TRBD1 is perhaps the D gene, given 5 matching bases. Sequences LNHDA (CDR1) and SQIVND (CDR2) are obtained from the germline V gene (reference sequence). The CDR3 runs 15 amino acids, cysteine and phenylalanine included. Only the CDR3 DNA stays, 45 bases, in frame from base 1. V is cut by 5 bases and J by 0 bases, and the space between the germline ends is 11 bases.